This TCR beta chain was sequenced during a study of cytomegalovirus exposure and HLA in healthy donors. General study points: In vitro data verified three CMV-associated chains as specific for CMV antigens. Association of a missense DCLRE1C variant with TCR beta V- and J-gene trimming was reported in a later analysis. Data from an earlier analysis indicated that most TCR beta V segments were productive either about 87% or about 30% of the time. Some highly shared sequence variants likely arose as a pipeline artifact.

Regarding this clone: Its specificity is unknown.

This CDR3 has 18 residues. In germline, CDR1 is LGHNA, CDR2 YSLEER. The J segment lost 8 bases and the V segment lost 2 bases, leaving 13 bases of the junction unmatched. Primers for the PCR totalled 60 Vbeta and 13 Jbeta. The method was immunoSEQ multiplex PCR; TCRdb's version includes in-frame clones alone and lacks a portion of them. The data contain roughly 120,000 clones, less than 80% of them singletons. The V and J genes are TRBV4-3 and TRBJ1-4; 11 nucleotides align to TRBD1. The TCR originated in a middle-aged woman in good health and CMV-seropositive. The sample taken for sequencing was PBMCs. The CDR3 bases are TGCGCCAGCAGCCAATTGACCTTCCGGGGACAGGGGGACGAAAAACTGTTTTTT. It is translated as CASSQLTFRGQGDEKLFF.